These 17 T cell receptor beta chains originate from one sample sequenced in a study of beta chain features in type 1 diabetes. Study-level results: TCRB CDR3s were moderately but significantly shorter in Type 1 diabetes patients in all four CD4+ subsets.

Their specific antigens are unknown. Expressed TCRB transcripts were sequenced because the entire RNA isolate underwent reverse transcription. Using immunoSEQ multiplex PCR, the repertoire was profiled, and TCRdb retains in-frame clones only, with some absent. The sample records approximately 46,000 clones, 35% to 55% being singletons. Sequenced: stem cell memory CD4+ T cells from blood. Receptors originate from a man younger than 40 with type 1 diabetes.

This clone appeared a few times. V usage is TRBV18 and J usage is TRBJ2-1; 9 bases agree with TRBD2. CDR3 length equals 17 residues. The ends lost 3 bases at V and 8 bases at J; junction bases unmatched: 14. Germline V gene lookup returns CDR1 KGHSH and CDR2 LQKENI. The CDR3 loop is CASSPLAGTSLSDEQFF. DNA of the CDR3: TGTGCCAGCTCACCCCTCGCCGGGACTAGCCTATCGGATGAGCAGTTCTTC.

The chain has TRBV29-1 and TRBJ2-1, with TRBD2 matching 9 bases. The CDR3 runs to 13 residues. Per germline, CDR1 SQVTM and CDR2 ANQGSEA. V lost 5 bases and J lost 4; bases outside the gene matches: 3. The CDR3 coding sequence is TGCAGCGTTCCGGGACTAGCATACAATGAGCAGTTCTTC. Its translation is CSVPGLAYNEQFF.

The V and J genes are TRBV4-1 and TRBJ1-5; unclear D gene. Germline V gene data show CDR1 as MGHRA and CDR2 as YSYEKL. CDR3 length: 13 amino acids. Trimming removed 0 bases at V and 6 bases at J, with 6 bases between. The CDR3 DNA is TGCGCCAGCAGCCAAGAGTCGGGTCAGCCCCAGCATTTT. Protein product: CASSQESGQPQHF.

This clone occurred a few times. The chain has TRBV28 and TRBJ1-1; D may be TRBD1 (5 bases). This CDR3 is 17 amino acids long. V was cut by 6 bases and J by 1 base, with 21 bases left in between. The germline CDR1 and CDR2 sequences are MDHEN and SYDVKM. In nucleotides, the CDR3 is TGTGCCAGCAGAAGTTCTACGCCTCCGGGGGAGAACACTGAAGCTTTCTTT. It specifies CASRSSTPPGENTEAFF.

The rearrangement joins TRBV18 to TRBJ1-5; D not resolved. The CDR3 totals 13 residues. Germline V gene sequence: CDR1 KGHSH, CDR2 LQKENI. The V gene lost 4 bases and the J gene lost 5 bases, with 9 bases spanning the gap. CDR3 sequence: CASSQQTDQPQHF. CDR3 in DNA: TGTGCCAGCTCACAGCAAACAGATCAGCCCCAGCATTTT.

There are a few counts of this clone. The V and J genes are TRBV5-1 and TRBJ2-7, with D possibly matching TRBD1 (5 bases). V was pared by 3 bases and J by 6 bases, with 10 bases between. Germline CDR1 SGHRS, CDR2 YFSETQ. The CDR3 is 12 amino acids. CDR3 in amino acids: CASSSTGFEQYF. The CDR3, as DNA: TGCGCCAGCAGCTCCACAGGTTTCGAGCAGTACTTC.

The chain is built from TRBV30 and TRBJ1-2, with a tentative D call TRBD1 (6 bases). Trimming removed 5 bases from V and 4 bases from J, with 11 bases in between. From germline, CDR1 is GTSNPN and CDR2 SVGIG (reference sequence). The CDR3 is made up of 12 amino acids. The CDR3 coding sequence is TGTGCCTGGCAAGGACAGCTCTATGGCTACACCTTC. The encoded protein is CAWQGQLYGYTF. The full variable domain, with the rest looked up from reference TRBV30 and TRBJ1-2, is SQTIHQWPATLVQPVGSPLSLECTVEGTSNPNLYWYRQAAGRGLQLLFYSVGIGQISSEVPQNLSASRPQDRQFILSSKKLLLSDSGFYLCAWQGQLYGYTFGSGTRLTVV.

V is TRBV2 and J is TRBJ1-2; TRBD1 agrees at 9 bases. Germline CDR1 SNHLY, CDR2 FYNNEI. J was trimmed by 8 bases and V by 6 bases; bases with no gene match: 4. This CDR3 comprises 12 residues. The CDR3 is CASRGQGRGYTF. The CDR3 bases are TGTGCCAGCAGGGGACAGGGAAGGGGCTACACCTTC.

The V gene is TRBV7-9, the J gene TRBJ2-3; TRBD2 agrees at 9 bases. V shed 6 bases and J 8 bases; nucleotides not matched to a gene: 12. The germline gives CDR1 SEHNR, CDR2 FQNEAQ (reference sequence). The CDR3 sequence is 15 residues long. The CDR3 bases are TGTGCCAGCAGACCCTGGACTAGCGCGTGGGGTACGCAGTATTTT. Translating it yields CASRPWTSAWGTQYF.

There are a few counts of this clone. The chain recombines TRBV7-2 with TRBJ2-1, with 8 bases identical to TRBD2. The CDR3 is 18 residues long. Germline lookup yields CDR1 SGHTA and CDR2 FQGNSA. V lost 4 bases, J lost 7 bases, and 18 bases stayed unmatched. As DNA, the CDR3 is TGTGCCAGCAGCTCTGGTTTAGCGGGGACCGCCGGAGGGAATGAGCAGTTCTTC. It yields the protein CASSSGLAGTAGGNEQFF.

The DNA of the CDR3 is TGTGCCAGCAGTCTCCTAGCCTACGGGACAGAAGCTTTCTTT. As protein: CASSLLAYGTEAFF. This chain connects TRBV14 to TRBJ1-1, with a possible D match to TRBD1 (6 bases). V lost 6 bases and J 8 bases, leaving 19 bases between the germline ends. Germline CDR1 is SGHDN and CDR2 is FVKESK. The CDR3 length is 14 residues. Full variable domain (rest looked up from reference TRBV14 and TRBJ1-1): EAGVTQFPSHSVIEKGQTVTLRCDPISGHDNLYWYRRVMGKEIKFLLHFVKESKQDESGMPNNRFLAERTGGTYSTLKVQPAELEDSGVYFCASSLLAYGTEAFFGQGTRLTVV.

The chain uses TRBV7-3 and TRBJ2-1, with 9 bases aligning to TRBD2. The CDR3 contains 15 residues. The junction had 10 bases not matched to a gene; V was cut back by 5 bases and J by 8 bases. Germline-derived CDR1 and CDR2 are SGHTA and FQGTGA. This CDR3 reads CASSKRLAGTDEQFF. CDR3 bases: TGTGCCAGCAGCAAAAGGCTAGCGGGAACGGATGAGCAGTTCTTC.

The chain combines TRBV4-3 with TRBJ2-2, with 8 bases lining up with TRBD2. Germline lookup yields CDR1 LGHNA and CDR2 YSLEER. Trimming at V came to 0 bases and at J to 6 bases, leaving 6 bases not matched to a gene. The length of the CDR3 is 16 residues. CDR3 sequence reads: CASSQDNGRAPGELFF. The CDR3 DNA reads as TGCGCCAGCAGCCAAGATAACGGGAGGGCCCCCGGGGAGCTGTTTTTT.

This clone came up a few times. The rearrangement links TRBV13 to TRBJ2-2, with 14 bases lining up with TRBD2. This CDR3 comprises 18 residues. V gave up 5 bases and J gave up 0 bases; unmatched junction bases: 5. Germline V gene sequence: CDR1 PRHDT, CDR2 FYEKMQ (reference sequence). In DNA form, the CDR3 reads TGTGCCAGCAGCCTACGGACTAGCGGGAGGACGAACACCGGGGAGCTGTTTTTT. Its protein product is CASSLRTSGRTNTGELFF.

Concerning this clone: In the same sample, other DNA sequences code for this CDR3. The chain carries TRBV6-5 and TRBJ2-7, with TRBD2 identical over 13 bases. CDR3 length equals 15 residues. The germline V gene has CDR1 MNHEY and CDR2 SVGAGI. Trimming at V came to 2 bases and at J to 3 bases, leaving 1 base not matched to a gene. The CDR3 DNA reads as TGTGCCAGCAGTTACCGACTAGCGGGAGGCTACGAGCAGTACTTC. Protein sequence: CASSYRLAGGYEQYF.

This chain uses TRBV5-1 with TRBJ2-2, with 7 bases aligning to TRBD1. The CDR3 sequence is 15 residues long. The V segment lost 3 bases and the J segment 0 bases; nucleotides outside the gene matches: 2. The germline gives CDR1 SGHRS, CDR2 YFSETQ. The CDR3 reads CASSSGTANTGELFF. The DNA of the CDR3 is TGCGCCAGCAGCTCCGGGACAGCGAACACCGGGGAGCTGTTTTTT. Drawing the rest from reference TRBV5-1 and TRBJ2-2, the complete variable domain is KAGVTQTPRYLIKTRGQQVTLSCSPISGHRSVSWYQQTPGQGLQFLFEYFSETQRNKGNFPGRFSGRQFSNSRSEMNVSTLELGDSALYLCASSSGTANTGELFFGEGSRLTVL.

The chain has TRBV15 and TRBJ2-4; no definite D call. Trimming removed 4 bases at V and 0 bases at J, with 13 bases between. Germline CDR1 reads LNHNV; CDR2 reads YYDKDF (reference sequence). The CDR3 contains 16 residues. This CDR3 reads CATSTLSDLAKNIQYF. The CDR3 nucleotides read TGTGCCACCAGCACCCTTTCAGATTTAGCCAAAAACATTCAGTACTTC. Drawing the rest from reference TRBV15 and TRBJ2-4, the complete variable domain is DAMVIQNPRYQVTQFGKPVTLSCSQTLNHNVMYWYQQKSSQAPKLLFHYYDKDFNNEADTPDNFQSRRPNTSFCFLDIRSPGLGDTAMYLCATSTLSDLAKNIQYFGAGTRLSVL.